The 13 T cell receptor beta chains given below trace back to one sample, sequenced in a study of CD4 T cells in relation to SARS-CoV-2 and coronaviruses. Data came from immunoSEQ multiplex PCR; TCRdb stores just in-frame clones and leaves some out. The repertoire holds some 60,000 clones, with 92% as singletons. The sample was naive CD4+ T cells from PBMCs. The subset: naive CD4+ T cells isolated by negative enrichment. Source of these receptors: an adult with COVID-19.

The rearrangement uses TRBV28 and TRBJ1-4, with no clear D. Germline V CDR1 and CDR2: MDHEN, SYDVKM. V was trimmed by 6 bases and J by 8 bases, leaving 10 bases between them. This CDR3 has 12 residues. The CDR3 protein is CASSTVWEKLFF. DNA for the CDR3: TGTGCCAGCAGCACGGTCTGGGAAAAACTGTTTTTT.

For the CDR3, the DNA is TGTGCCAGCTCACCGGACATAGGGAATGTGGCAGATACGCAGTATTTT. The encoded protein is CASSPDIGNVADTQYF. The J gene is TRBJ2-3, the V gene TRBV18, with a possible D match to TRBD1 (5 bases). The germline gives CDR1 KGHSH, CDR2 LQKENI. The CDR3 spans 16 residues. V was clipped by 3 bases and J by 4 bases, with 17 bases between them.

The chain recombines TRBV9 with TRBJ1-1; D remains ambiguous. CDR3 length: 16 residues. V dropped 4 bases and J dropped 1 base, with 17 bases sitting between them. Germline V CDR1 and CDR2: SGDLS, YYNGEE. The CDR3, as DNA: TGTGCCAGCAGCCCCCCCGGCGGGCAGAGGAACACTGAAGCTTTCTTT. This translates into CASSPPGGQRNTEAFF.

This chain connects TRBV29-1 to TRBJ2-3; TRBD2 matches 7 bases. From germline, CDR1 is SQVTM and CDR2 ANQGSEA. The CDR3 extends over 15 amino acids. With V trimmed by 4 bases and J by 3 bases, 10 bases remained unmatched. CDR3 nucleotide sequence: TGCAGCGTTGGCCGTGGGGGGGGAAGGACAGATACGCAGTATTTT. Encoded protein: CSVGRGGGRTDTQYF.

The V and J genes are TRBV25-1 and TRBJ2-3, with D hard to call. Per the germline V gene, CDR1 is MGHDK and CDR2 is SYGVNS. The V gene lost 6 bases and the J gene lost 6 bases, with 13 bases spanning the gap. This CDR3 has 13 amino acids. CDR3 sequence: CASRIGVRDTQYF. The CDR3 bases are TGTGCCAGCAGGATTGGCGTTCGTGATACGCAGTATTTT.

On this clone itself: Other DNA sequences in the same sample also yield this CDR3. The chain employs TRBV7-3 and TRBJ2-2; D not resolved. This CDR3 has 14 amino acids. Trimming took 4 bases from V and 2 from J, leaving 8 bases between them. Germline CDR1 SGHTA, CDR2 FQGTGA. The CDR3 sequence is CASSSTVNTGELFF. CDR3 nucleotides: TGTGCCAGCAGCTCTACAGTAAACACCGGGGAGCTGTTTTTT.

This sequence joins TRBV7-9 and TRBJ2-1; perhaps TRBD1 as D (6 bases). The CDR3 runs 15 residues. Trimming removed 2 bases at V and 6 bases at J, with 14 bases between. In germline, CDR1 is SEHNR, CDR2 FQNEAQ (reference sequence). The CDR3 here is CASSLFGQTSNEQFF. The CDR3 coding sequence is TGTGCCAGCAGCTTATTCGGACAGACAAGCAATGAGCAGTTCTTC.

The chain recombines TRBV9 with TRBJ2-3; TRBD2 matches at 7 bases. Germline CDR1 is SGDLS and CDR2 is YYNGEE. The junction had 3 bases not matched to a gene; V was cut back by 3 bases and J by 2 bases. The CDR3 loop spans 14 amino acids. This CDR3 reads CASSARDYTDTQYF. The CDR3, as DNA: TGTGCCAGCAGCGCCCGGGACTACACAGATACGCAGTATTTT. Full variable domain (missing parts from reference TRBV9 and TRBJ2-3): DSGVTQTPKHLITATGQRVTLRCSPRSGDLSVYWYQQSLDQGLQFLIQYYNGEERAKGNILERFSAQQFPDLHSELNLSSLELGDSALYFCASSARDYTDTQYFGPGTRLTVL.

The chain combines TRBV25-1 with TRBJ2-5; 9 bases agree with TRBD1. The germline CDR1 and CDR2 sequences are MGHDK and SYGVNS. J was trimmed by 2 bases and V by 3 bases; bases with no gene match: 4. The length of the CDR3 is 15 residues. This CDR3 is CASSEPGTGQETQYF. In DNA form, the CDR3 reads TGTGCCAGCAGTGAGCCCGGGACAGGGCAAGAGACCCAGTACTTC.

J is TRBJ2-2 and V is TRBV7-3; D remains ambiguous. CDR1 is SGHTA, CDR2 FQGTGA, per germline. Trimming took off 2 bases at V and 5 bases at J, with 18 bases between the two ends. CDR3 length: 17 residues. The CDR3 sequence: CASSLAPLAALTGELFF. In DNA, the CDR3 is TGTGCCAGCAGCTTAGCCCCGTTGGCGGCTCTAACCGGGGAGCTGTTTTTT.

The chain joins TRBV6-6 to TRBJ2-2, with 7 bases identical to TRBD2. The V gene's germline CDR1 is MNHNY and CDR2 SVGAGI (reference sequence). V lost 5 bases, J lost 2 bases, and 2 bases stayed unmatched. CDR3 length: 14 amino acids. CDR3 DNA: TGTGCCAGCAGTAGCGGGACTAACACCGGGGAGCTGTTTTTT. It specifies CASSSGTNTGELFF.

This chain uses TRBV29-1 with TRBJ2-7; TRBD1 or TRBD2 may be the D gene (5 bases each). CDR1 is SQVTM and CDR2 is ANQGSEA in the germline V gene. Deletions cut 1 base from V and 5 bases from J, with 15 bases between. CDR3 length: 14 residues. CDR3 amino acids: CSVEVARGGDEQYF. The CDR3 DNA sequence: TGCAGCGTTGAAGTGGCGAGGGGTGGCGACGAGCAGTACTTC.

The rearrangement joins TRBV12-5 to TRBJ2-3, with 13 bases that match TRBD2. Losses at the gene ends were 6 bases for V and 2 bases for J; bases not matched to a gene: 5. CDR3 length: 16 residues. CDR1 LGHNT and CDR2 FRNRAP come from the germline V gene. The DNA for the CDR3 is TGTGCTAGTGGCCTGGGACTAGCGGGAAACACAGATACGCAGTATTTT. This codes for CASGLGLAGNTDTQYF.